This TCR beta chain was sequenced for a study of shared clonotypes between healthy human individuals. The wider study: The study used three CD4 naive, three CD4 memory, two CD8 naive and one CD8 memory plate per donor. The study, taken as a whole, reports: Larger richness was generally estimated for naive than memory subsets.

The run depth of the assay was deep. Here immunoSEQ multiplex PCR was the method, and the copy in TCRdb shows in-frame clones only, minus some. This sample has millions of clones; about 93% occur once, and the top ten carry more than 1.5%. About this clone itself: Its antigen is currently unknown.

Germline CDR1 reads SGHVS; CDR2 reads FNYEAQ. V was pared by 4 bases and J by 3 bases, with 4 bases of the junction left unmatched. The CDR3 extends over 15 amino acids. Naive CD8 populations comprised CD45RO-negative cells positively selected for CCR7, excluding terminally differentiated effector memory CD45RA+ cells. Input material: naive CD8+ T cells from PBMCs. V is TRBV7-6 and J is TRBJ2-7, with 12 bases lining up with TRBD2. This sequence originates from a man aged 18 to 30 in good health. Some clones in this sample may be carry-over from other donors' samples. CDR3 sequence (DNA): TGTGCCAGCAGCTCCTGGACTAGCGGGAACTACGAGCAGTACTTC. Translation: CASSSWTSGNYEQYF.